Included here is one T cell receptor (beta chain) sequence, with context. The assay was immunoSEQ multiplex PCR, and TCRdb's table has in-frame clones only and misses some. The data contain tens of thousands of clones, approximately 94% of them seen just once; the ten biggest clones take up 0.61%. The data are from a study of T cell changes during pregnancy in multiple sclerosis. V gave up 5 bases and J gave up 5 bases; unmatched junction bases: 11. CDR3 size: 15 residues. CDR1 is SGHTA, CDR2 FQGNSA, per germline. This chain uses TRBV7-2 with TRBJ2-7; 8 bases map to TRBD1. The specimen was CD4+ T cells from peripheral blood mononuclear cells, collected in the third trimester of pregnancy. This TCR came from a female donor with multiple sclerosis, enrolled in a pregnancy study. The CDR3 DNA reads TGTGCCAGCAGCCGTTCGCCAGGGGGCTATAACGAGCAGTACTTC. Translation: CASSRSPGGYNEQYF.